This TCR beta chain was identified during a study of blood T cell repertoires in COVID-19. Whole-study context: Sites in the United States, Italy and Spain provided acute and convalescent COVID-19 samples. T cells, B-cell-depleted T cells, or PBMCs provided the cDNA or gDNA that served as material.

The CDR3 extends over 15 amino acids. Trimming at V came to 6 bases and at J to 1 base, leaving 7 bases not matched to a gene. Germline V CDR1 and CDR2: LNHDA, SQIVND (reference sequence). Original data processing: Amplifying reference gene primers gave estimates of nucleated cell counts. Only in-frame clones appear in the TCRdb table, and some are missing; sequencing was by immunoSEQ multiplex PCR. The V and J calls and clone size were taken over from that table, and D and trimming were inferred from the DNA. The table has 180,000 or so clones, around 89% seen once. The chain recombines TRBV19 with TRBJ1-1, with 8 bases lining up with TRBD1. The sequenced material came from peripheral blood. This TCR derives from a man aged 50 or older with acute or convalescent COVID-19. The CDR3 sequence: CASSRETGANTEAFF. The CDR3 nucleotides read TGTGCCAGTAGCCGAGAGACAGGGGCGAACACTGAAGCTTTCTTT. The entire variable domain, with the rest obtained from reference TRBV19 and TRBJ1-1, is as follows: DGGITQSPKYLFRKEGQNVTLSCEQNLNHDAMYWYRQDPGQGLRLIYYSQIVNDFQKGDIAEGYSVSREKKESFPLTVTSAQKNPTAFYLCASSRETGANTEAFFGQGTRLTVV.